The next 19 T cell receptor beta chains were all read from a single sample in a study of T cells after yellow fever vaccination. TCRdb passed the 5' RACE reads through MiXCR, listing each CDR3 protein once. The sample consists of about 150,000 distinct CDR3 sequences, approximately 6.2% of them appearing once. Sequencing used CD4+ T cells sorted from PBMCs, obtained on the day of the first yellow fever vaccination. Receptors were obtained from a man aged 18 to 29 who received the YFV17D yellow fever vaccine.

In DNA form, the CDR3 reads TGTGCCAGCAGCTTCGGGGGGCTGGGGTCCTACGAGCAGTACTTC. Protein: CASSFGGLGSYEQYF. This chain connects TRBV6-1 to TRBJ2-7; maybe TRBD2 (7 bases). The CDR3 is made up of 15 amino acids. V was trimmed by 6 bases and J by 1 base, leaving 16 bases between them. Germline-derived CDR1 and CDR2 are MNHNS and SASEGT.

This clonotype was detected only a few times. The chain's CDR3 is CASSQGLTENNEQFF. The CDR3 nucleotides are TGTGCCAGCAGCCAGGGTTTGACGGAAAACAATGAGCAGTTCTTC. J is TRBJ2-1 and V is TRBV14; D is unclear. This CDR3 is built from 15 residues. V lost 3 bases and J lost 5, with 14 bases in between. Germline V gives CDR1 SGHDN, CDR2 FVKESK. Full variable domain (rest looked up from reference TRBV14 and TRBJ2-1): EAGVTQFPSHSVIEKGQTVTLRCDPISGHDNLYWYRRVMGKEIKFLLHFVKESKQDESGMPNNRFLAERTGGTYSTLKVQPAELEDSGVYFCASSQGLTENNEQFFGPGTRLTVL.

In the case of this clonotype: A much larger clone lies a single base off, so this may be a read error. This chain links TRBV4-1 with TRBJ2-5; 12 bases map to TRBD2. The CDR3 has 15 amino acids. Germline V gives CDR1 MGHRA, CDR2 YSYEKL. Trimming at V came to 4 bases and at J to 3 bases, leaving 3 bases not matched to a gene. In DNA, the CDR3 is TGCGCCAGCAGCCCCGGACTAGCGGGGAAAGAGACCCAGTACTTC. It yields the protein CASSPGLAGKETQYF.

This clonotype was counted only a few times. V is TRBV24-1 and J is TRBJ2-3; D is possibly TRBD2 (5 bases). The V gene's germline CDR1 is KGHDR and CDR2 SFDVKD. V lost 6 bases to trimming and J lost 11 bases, with 11 bases between them. This CDR3 has 11 amino acids. DNA for the CDR3: TGTGCCACCAGTACGAGGGAATGGCAGTATTTT. Amino acids: CATSTREWQYF.

The rearrangement uses TRBV21-1 and TRBJ2-7; the table's D call of TRBD1 was not tested on the DNA. TRBV21-1 has pseudogene status. This CDR3 is 19 amino acids long. The CDR3, as DNA: TGTGCCAGCAGCCTCCAAGCCGGGACAGGGGGCGCAGGGTGTTACGAGCAGTACGTC. Protein product: CASSLQAGTGGAGCYEQYV.

The V gene is TRBV7-2, the J gene TRBJ2-7; 7 bases line up with TRBD2. The germline V gene has CDR1 SGHTA and CDR2 FQGNSA. The CDR3 is made up of 15 amino acids. Germline trimming cut 0 bases from V and 3 bases from J; bases unmatched to any gene: 5. The CDR3 protein is CASSLAGGGFYEQYF. The CDR3 nucleotides are TGTGCCAGCAGCTTAGCGGGCGGGGGTTTCTACGAGCAGTACTTC.

With respect to this clonotype: A much larger clonotype is one base distant, so this may be a read error. The chain has TRBV5-1 and TRBJ2-3, with D perhaps TRBD2 (5 bases). Trimming stripped 7 bases from V and 6 bases from J, with 18 bases between. From germline, CDR1 is SGHRS and CDR2 YFSETQ. CDR3 size: 14 residues. CDR3 bases: TGCGCCAGCTCTCTTGGACTCTCAGTTGATACGCAGTATTTT. Its protein product is CASSLGLSVDTQYF.

The chain recombines TRBV5-1 with TRBJ2-5; tentatively, D is TRBD2 (5 bases). This CDR3 region has 14 residues. Per germline, CDR1 SGHRS and CDR2 YFSETQ. Trimming took off 4 bases at V and 5 bases at J, with 15 bases between the two ends. The CDR3 spells CASSVVTSMETQYF. The CDR3, as DNA: TGCGCCAGCAGCGTAGTTACTAGTATGGAGACCCAGTACTTC.

This clonotype was seen more than once but under ten times. This rearrangement joins TRBV6-1 to TRBJ2-1; perhaps TRBD2 as D (7 bases). Germline assignment: CDR1 MNHNS and CDR2 SASEGT. This CDR3 spans 16 amino acids. Trimming took off 6 bases at V and 4 bases at J, with 19 bases between the two ends. The CDR3 spells CASRGGSSGLYNEQFF. The CDR3 coding sequence is TGTGCCAGCAGAGGGGGAAGCTCGGGACTATACAATGAGCAGTTCTTC.

This clonotype has at least ten counts. The chain has TRBV5-5 and TRBJ1-2; 8 bases agree with TRBD1. V lost 4 bases and J lost 3; bases outside the gene matches: 11. From germline, CDR1 is SGHKS and CDR2 YYEKEE (reference sequence). The CDR3 length is 16 residues. This chain's CDR3 is CASSPKTGQAYYGYTF. The CDR3 DNA reads TGTGCCAGCAGCCCGAAGACGGGACAGGCATACTATGGCTACACCTTC.

This clonotype was picked up many times. This CDR3 is CAMSPGKDYEQYV. CDR3 sequence (DNA): TGTGCCATGAGCCCGGGAAAAGACTACGAGCAGTACGTC. This sequence joins TRBV10-3 and TRBJ2-7, with D possibly being TRBD2 (5 bases). This CDR3 has 13 residues. The germline V gene has CDR1 ENHRY and CDR2 SYGVKD. Between the trimmed V and J ends, which lost 9 bases and 3 bases, there was a span of 15 bases.

The chain couples TRBV4-3 to TRBJ2-3; TRBD2 is a possible D gene (6 bases). V dropped 1 base and J dropped 2 bases, with 13 bases sitting between them. The CDR3 has 16 residues. Germline CDR1 is LGHNA and CDR2 is YSLEER. DNA of the CDR3: TGCGCCAGCAGCCAAGGGGGGGACCCAGCCACAGATACGCAGTATTTT. Translated: CASSQGGDPATDTQYF.

This clonotype was detected only a few times. This sequence joins TRBV20-1 and TRBJ1-6, with D possibly matching TRBD1 (6 bases). V was shortened by 3 bases and J by 10 bases, with 10 bases between the two germline ends. Germline V gives CDR1 DFQATT, CDR2 SNEGSKA (reference sequence). The CDR3 has 12 amino acids. CDR3 residues: CSARTGESPLHF. The CDR3, as DNA: TGCAGTGCTAGGACAGGAGAATCACCCCTCCACTTT.

V is TRBV2 and J is TRBJ1-1; a weak D match, TRBD1 (6 bases). From germline, CDR1 is SNHLY and CDR2 FYNNEI. The CDR3 contains 14 residues. Trimming removed 5 bases from V and 7 bases from J, with 17 bases in between. CDR3 in amino acids: CASSPTGGGSEAFF. DNA for the CDR3: TGTGCCAGCAGTCCGACAGGAGGGGGGAGTGAAGCTTTCTTT.

The chain has TRBV4-3 and TRBJ2-3, with 13 bases aligning to TRBD2. Germline CDR1 and CDR2: LGHNA and YSLEER. Unmatched junction bases numbered 4, after V lost 3 bases and J lost 4 bases. The CDR3 loop spans 16 amino acids. As DNA, the CDR3 is TGCGCCAGCAGCCAGGGGACTAGCGGGACCCCAGATACGCAGTATTTT. This codes for CASSQGTSGTPDTQYF.

This clonotype was observed at least ten times. The rearrangement uses TRBV28 and TRBJ2-2, with D possibly matching TRBD2 (6 bases). V lost 6 bases to trimming and J lost 7 bases, with 9 bases between them. From germline, CDR1 is MDHEN and CDR2 SYDVKM. The length of the CDR3 is 12 residues. The chain's CDR3 is CASSRGLGELFF. CDR3 bases: TGTGCCAGCAGCCGGGGACTCGGGGAGCTGTTTTTT. The full variable domain, completed using reference TRBV28 and TRBJ2-2, is DVKVTQSSRYLVKRTGEKVFLECVQDMDHENMFWYRQDPGLGLRLIYFSYDVKMKEKGDIPEGYSVSREKKERFSLILESASTNQTSMYLCASSRGLGELFFGEGSRLTVL.

The chain links TRBV5-4 to TRBJ1-2, with unresolved D. V was shortened by 0 bases and J by 2 bases, with 8 bases between the two germline ends. CDR3 size: 14 residues. Germline V gene data show CDR1 as SGHNT and CDR2 as YYREEE (reference sequence). The CDR3 loop is CASSLEFGNYGYTF. CDR3 DNA: TGTGCCAGCAGCTTGGAATTCGGGAACTATGGCTACACCTTC.

The J gene is TRBJ2-6, the V gene TRBV12-3 or TRBV12-4, with 9 bases fitting TRBD1. V gave up 1 base and J gave up 3 bases; unmatched junction bases: 10. The CDR3 length is 19 residues. The CDR3 sequence: CASSLVNNRGRRGANVLTF. The CDR3 DNA is TGTGCCAGCAGTTTAGTGAACAACAGGGGGCGACGTGGGGCCAACGTCCTGACTTTC.

This clonotype appeared a few times. The rearrangement uses TRBV5-1 and TRBJ2-3; tentatively, D is TRBD1 or TRBD2 (7 bases each). CDR3 length: 17 residues. Trimming shortened V by 3 bases and J by 5 bases, and 22 bases separated the two germline ends. The germline gives CDR1 SGHRS, CDR2 YFSETQ. The chain's CDR3 is CASSSRGEGAHQDTQYF. Here the CDR3 DNA reads TGCGCCAGCAGCTCCCGCGGGGAGGGGGCGCATCAAGATACGCAGTATTTT.